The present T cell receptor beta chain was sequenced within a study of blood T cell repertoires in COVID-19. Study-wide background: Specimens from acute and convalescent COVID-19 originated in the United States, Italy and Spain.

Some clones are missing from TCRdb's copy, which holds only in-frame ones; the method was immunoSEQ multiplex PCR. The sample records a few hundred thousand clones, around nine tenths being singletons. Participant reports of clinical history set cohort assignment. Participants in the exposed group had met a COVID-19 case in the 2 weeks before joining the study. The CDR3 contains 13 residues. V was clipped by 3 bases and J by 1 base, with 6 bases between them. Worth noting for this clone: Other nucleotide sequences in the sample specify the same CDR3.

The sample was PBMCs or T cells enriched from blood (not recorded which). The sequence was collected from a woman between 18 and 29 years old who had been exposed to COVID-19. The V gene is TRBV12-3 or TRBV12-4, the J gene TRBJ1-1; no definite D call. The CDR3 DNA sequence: TGTGCCAGCAGTTTTACTCGGAACACTGAAGCTTTCTTT. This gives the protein CASSFTRNTEAFF.